The next 31 T cell receptor beta chains were all read from a single sample in a study of T cells in Graves' hyperthyroidism and ophthalmopathy. The investigators amplified TCR beta CDR3 regions from RNA transcripts. The HTBI set primed first-round TCR CDR3 RT-PCR. TCRdb recomputed calls from the multiplex PCR reads with MiXCR, one row per CDR3 protein. Of 460,000 or so distinct CDR3 sequences in the sample, around an eighth are singletons; the top ten hold 15% to 20%. Material: blood. These receptors were collected from a woman aged 18-29 years with Graves' hyperthyroidism.

The chain joins TRBV19 to TRBJ2-1, with D unclear. Per the germline V gene, CDR1 is LNHDA and CDR2 is SQIVND (reference sequence). This CDR3 is 11 amino acids long. Trimming removed 9 bases at V and 2 bases at J, with 5 bases between. CDR3 coding DNA: TGTGCCAGAGGCCCCTACAATGAGCAGTTCTTC. Protein: CARGPYNEQFF.

There are a few counts of this clonotype. The chain is built from TRBV7-3 and TRBJ2-5; 12 bases align to TRBD2. V lost 5 bases, J lost 0 bases, and 10 bases stayed unmatched. Germline lookup yields CDR1 SGHTA and CDR2 FQGTGA. The CDR3 is 18 residues long. As DNA, the CDR3 is TGTGCCAGCAGCGCTCCGGGACTAGCGGGTGCGCACCAAGAGACCCAGTACTTC. Translated: CASSAPGLAGAHQETQYF.

The sample holds many counts of this clonotype. This chain uses TRBV12-3 or TRBV12-4 with TRBJ2-3; D gene uncertain. The CDR3 covers 15 residues. The germline V and J ends were trimmed by 7 bases and 0 bases, with 14 bases remaining between them. CDR3 coding DNA: TGTGCCAGCACCTTGGGTCAAACTAGCACAGATACGCAGTATTTT. As protein: CASTLGQTSTDTQYF.

The table lists this clonotype with many counts. In nucleotides, the CDR3 is TGTGCCAGCAGCCAGGTTACGGCGGGAGGCTCCTACGAGCAGTACTTC. It codes for CASSQVTAGGSYEQYF. The chain employs TRBV7-9 and TRBJ2-7, with 8 bases identical to TRBD2. The V segment lost 5 bases and the J segment 0 bases; nucleotides outside the gene matches: 9. Germline lookup yields CDR1 SEHNR and CDR2 FQNEAQ (reference sequence). The CDR3 has 16 residues.

For this clonotype: The junction departs from the called germline gene at one end, perhaps through a read error. The chain recombines TRBV6-6 with TRBJ1-4; D remains ambiguous. Germline lookup yields CDR1 MNHNY and CDR2 SVGAGI (reference sequence). This CDR3 comprises 15 residues. Here the CDR3 DNA reads TGTGTCAGCAGTTACTTCAAGGCAACTAATGAAAAACTGTTTTTT. This sequence encodes CVSSYFKATNEKLFF.

This clonotype was counted ten times or more. The rearrangement uses TRBV3-1 and TRBJ2-1; 8 nucleotides align to TRBD2. Germline lookup yields CDR1 LGHDT and CDR2 YNNKEL (reference sequence). V dropped 2 bases and J dropped 7; count of bases not matched to a gene: 10. The CDR3 loop spans 16 amino acids. The CDR3, as DNA: TGTGCCAGCAGCCAAAGACCGGGAGGGCCGGGGAATGAGCAGTTCTTC. This codes for CASSQRPGGPGNEQFF.

With regard to this clonotype: The limits of the CDR3 on the DNA are not certain, so only TCRdb's listed CDR3 is given. V and J are TRBV5-1 and TRBJ2-5; the table names TRBD2, a call not compared with the DNA. From germline, CDR1 is SGHRS and CDR2 YFSETQ. The CDR3 is 16 residues long, counting both termini. The CDR3 reads CASSFGSGASQETQYF.

This clonotype was counted at least ten times. The genes are TRBV6-1 and TRBJ2-5; D possibly corresponds to TRBD2 (7 bases). The CDR3 is made up of 14 amino acids. CDR1 MNHNS and CDR2 SASEGT come from the germline V gene. The V end lost 7 bases, the J end lost 2 bases, and 14 bases lay between the germline ends. The CDR3 loop is CASNPKGGQETQYF. CDR3 in DNA: TGTGCCAGCAACCCAAAGGGGGGGCAAGAGACCCAGTACTTC.

Ten or more counts support this clonotype. The gene calls are TRBV13 and TRBJ1-2; 7 nucleotides match TRBD1. Trimming cost V 6 bases and J 3 bases; bases outside gene matches: 4. CDR3 length equals 13 residues. The germline CDR1 and CDR2 sequences are PRHDT and FYEKMQ (reference sequence). Here the CDR3 DNA reads TGTGCCAGCAGAGACACAGGGGACTATGGCTACACCTTC. Amino acid sequence: CASRDTGDYGYTF.

The V call is TRBV7-2, the J call TRBJ2-3; D is unclear. This CDR3 is 14 amino acids long. Germline V lookup: CDR1 SGHTA, CDR2 FQGNSA. Trimming cost V 3 bases and J 2 bases, with 9 bases left between them. CDR3 loop: CASSFAIFTDTQYF. In DNA, the CDR3 is TGTGCCAGCAGCTTCGCTATCTTCACAGATACGCAGTATTTT.

This clonotype was seen at least ten times. This sequence joins TRBV14 and TRBJ1-1; a weak D match, TRBD1 (5 bases). Trimming took 6 bases from V and 1 from J, leaving 9 bases between them. The germline V gene has CDR1 SGHDN and CDR2 FVKESK. There are 13 residues in the CDR3. CDR3 DNA sequence: TGTGCCAGCAGTGCAGGGACGAACACTGAAGCTTTCTTT. Encoded protein: CASSAGTNTEAFF.

This clonotype was seen more than once but under ten times. This chain joins TRBV5-1 and TRBJ1-5; no clear D gene. Trimming left V 0 bases short and J 8 bases short, with 12 bases between. This CDR3 comprises 14 residues. Germline-derived CDR1 and CDR2 are SGHRS and YFSETQ. The DNA of the CDR3 is TGCGCCAGCAGCTTGGGGGTCGGGTCGGAGCCCCAGCATTTT. It encodes CASSLGVGSEPQHF.

There are many counts of this clonotype. The chain carries TRBV2 and TRBJ2-5; D gene uncertain. CDR1 SNHLY and CDR2 FYNNEI come from the germline V gene. The CDR3 consists of 11 residues. Trimming cost V 2 bases and J 5 bases, with 3 bases left between them. In nucleotides, the CDR3 is TGTGCCAGCAGTGAAATCGAGACCCAGTACTTC. Its translation is CASSEIETQYF.

This clonotype was picked up many times. Sequence at one end of the junction differs from germline and may be a read error. The V and J genes are TRBV12-3 or TRBV12-4 and TRBJ1-4; D is perhaps TRBD1 (5 bases). This CDR3 region has 14 residues. CDR3 region: CASGTGGTNEKLFF. CDR3 in DNA: TGTGCCAGCGGAACGGGGGGAACAAATGAAAAGCTGTTTTTT.

This clonotype turned up a few times. The chain joins TRBV20-1 to TRBJ1-1; D unresolved. Germline V gene data show CDR1 as DFQATT and CDR2 as SNEGSKA (reference sequence). CDR3 length: 15 amino acids. V shed 0 bases and J shed 5 bases, with 16 bases lying between them. In DNA, the CDR3 is TGCAGTGCTAGAGATAGGGAGAGGGTCGGGACTGAAGCTTTCTTT. This codes for CSARDRERVGTEAFF.

Ten or more counts support this clonotype. V gene TRBV7-9 combines with J gene TRBJ2-3; possible D gene TRBD2, 6 bases. Trimming stripped 0 bases from V and 1 base from J, with 14 bases between. Germline V gene lookup returns CDR1 SEHNR and CDR2 FQNEAQ (reference sequence). CDR3 size: 17 residues. The CDR3 region is CASSLASPAGGTDTQYF. CDR3 DNA: TGTGCCAGCAGCTTAGCGAGCCCAGCGGGCGGCACAGATACGCAGTATTTT.

This clonotype was recorded many times. The rearrangement uses TRBV28 and TRBJ1-2, with no clear D. The germline gives CDR1 MDHEN, CDR2 SYDVKM. The germline V and J ends were trimmed by 3 bases and 4 bases, with 9 bases remaining between them. This CDR3 spans 13 amino acids. CDR3 protein: CASSFFGRYGYTF. The CDR3, as DNA: TGTGCCAGCAGTTTTTTTGGGCGCTATGGCTACACCTTC.

The rearrangement uses TRBV20-1 and TRBJ2-5; 11 bases map to TRBD2. V lost 6 bases and J lost 7; bases outside the gene matches: 13. Germline values: CDR1 DFQATT, CDR2 SNEGSKA (reference sequence). This CDR3 contains 15 residues. CDR3 in amino acids: CSARIAGGPLGTQYF. DNA of the CDR3: TGCAGTGCCAGAATAGCGGGAGGGCCTTTAGGGACCCAGTACTTC.

This clonotype has just a few counts. V and J are TRBV25-1 and TRBJ1-4, with D possibly matching TRBD1 (6 bases). There are 17 residues in the CDR3. V was clipped by 7 bases and J by 3 bases, with 21 bases between them. Looked up from germline, CDR1 is MGHDK and CDR2 is SYGVNS. CDR3 in amino acids: CASTHFNREWANEKLFF. In nucleotides, the CDR3 is TGTGCCAGCACCCATTTCAACAGGGAATGGGCTAATGAAAAACTGTTTTTT.

This clonotype was detected many times. V and J are TRBV2 and TRBJ2-4, with 11 bases fitting TRBD2. V lost 8 bases, J lost 0 bases, and 3 bases stayed unmatched. CDR1 is SNHLY, CDR2 FYNNEI, per germline. This CDR3 has 15 amino acids. Here the CDR3 reads CASRGLAGAKNIQYF. The CDR3 DNA reads as TGTGCCAGCCGAGGACTAGCGGGAGCCAAAAACATTCAGTACTTC.

The chain recombines TRBV12-3 or TRBV12-4 with TRBJ2-3; D remains ambiguous. V was cut by 1 base and J by 6 bases, with 14 bases left in between. The CDR3 runs 15 residues. The DNA of the CDR3 is TGTGCCAGCAGTTTAGAGGCTAGTTTCGGCGATACGCAGTATTTT. Its protein is CASSLEASFGDTQYF.

This clonotype came up many times. The chain combines TRBV6-1 with TRBJ1-1; TRBD1 might be the D (5 bases). V was shortened by 7 bases and J by 7 bases, with 13 bases between the two germline ends. The germline gives CDR1 MNHNS, CDR2 SASEGT. The CDR3 contains 12 residues. The CDR3 loop is CASTLERGEAFF. CDR3 sequence (DNA): TGTGCCAGCACCCTGGAGAGGGGTGAAGCTTTCTTT.

This clonotype was counted ten times or more. The J gene is TRBJ2-1, the V gene TRBV30; 8 nucleotides line up with TRBD1. CDR1 GTSNPN and CDR2 SVGIG come from the germline V gene (reference sequence). The junction had 12 bases not matched to a gene; V was cut back by 2 bases and J by 0 bases. The CDR3 runs 18 residues. This CDR3 reads CAWSRAGGGKSSYNEQFF. The CDR3 DNA is TGTGCCTGGAGTCGGGCAGGGGGCGGTAAGAGCTCCTACAATGAGCAGTTCTTC.

The sample holds many counts of this clonotype. The rearrangement links TRBV24-1 to TRBJ2-1; a possible D gene is TRBD1 (5 bases). The CDR3 loop spans 16 amino acids. Germline assignment: CDR1 KGHDR and CDR2 SFDVKD. V gave up 2 bases and J gave up 4 bases, with 14 bases separating them. In DNA form, the CDR3 reads TGTGCCACCAGTGATTATCGGACACAGATATACAATGAGCAGTTCTTC. As protein: CATSDYRTQIYNEQFF.

There are many counts of this clonotype. This chain links TRBV18 with TRBJ2-5; 12 nucleotides match TRBD2. The CDR3 is made up of 16 amino acids. Trimming at V came to 4 bases and at J to 2 bases, leaving 5 bases not matched to a gene. CDR1 is KGHSH, CDR2 LQKENI, per germline. The CDR3 DNA sequence: TGTGCCAGCTCACGGTGGACTAGCGGGGAACAAGAGACCCAGTACTTC. This sequence encodes CASSRWTSGEQETQYF.

The chain carries TRBV14 and TRBJ2-6; D is unresolved. The germline V gene encodes CDR1 SGHDN and CDR2 FVKESK. CDR3 length: 15 amino acids. Trimming cost V 7 bases and J 0 bases, with 10 bases left between them. The CDR3 loop is CASNPTASGANVLTF. CDR3 in DNA: TGTGCCAGCAACCCGACGGCCTCTGGGGCCAACGTCCTGACTTTC.

This clonotype was seen repeatedly, ten times or more. This sequence joins TRBV4-1 and TRBJ1-5, with 8 bases that match TRBD1. Germline values: CDR1 MGHRA, CDR2 YSYEKL. J lost 0 bases, V lost 1 base, and 11 bases had no gene match. There are 19 residues in the CDR3. This CDR3 is CASSQGTGTGQYSNQPQHF. The CDR3 coding sequence is TGCGCCAGCAGCCAAGGAACCGGGACAGGTCAGTATAGCAATCAGCCCCAGCATTTT.

This clonotype has a count of ten or more. Here the CDR3 reads CASSKRQASSGNTIYF. The DNA of the CDR3 is TGTGCCAGCAGCAAACGCCAGGCTAGCTCTGGAAACACCATATATTTT. The gene calls are TRBV6-1 and TRBJ1-3; no definite D call. V shed 6 bases and J shed 0 bases, with 15 bases lying between them. The CDR3 is 16 residues long. Germline V gene data show CDR1 as MNHNS and CDR2 as SASEGT.

This clonotype was observed a few times. This chain connects TRBV5-1 to TRBJ1-4; 7 bases align to TRBD1. The ends lost 4 bases at V and 5 bases at J; junction bases unmatched: 5. CDR3 length: 14 residues. Germline-derived CDR1 and CDR2 are SGHRS and YFSETQ. The CDR3 loop is CASSAGQRNEKLFF. CDR3 DNA sequence: TGCGCCAGCAGCGCGGGACAGAGAAATGAAAAACTGTTTTTT. The full variable domain, completed using reference TRBV5-1 and TRBJ1-4, is KAGVTQTPRYLIKTRGQQVTLSCSPISGHRSVSWYQQTPGQGLQFLFEYFSETQRNKGNFPGRFSGRQFSNSRSEMNVSTLELGDSALYLCASSAGQRNEKLFFGSGTQLSVL.

This clonotype was detected a few times. The V gene is TRBV24-1, the J gene TRBJ2-1; D uncertain. From germline, CDR1 is KGHDR and CDR2 SFDVKD. The CDR3 consists of 14 residues. Trimming removed 9 bases at V and 0 bases at J, with 11 bases between. The CDR3 spells CATSGSPSYNEQFF. CDR3 in DNA: TGTGCCACCTCAGGATCGCCCTCCTACAATGAGCAGTTCTTC.

Many counts were recorded for this clonotype. This chain links TRBV5-1 with TRBJ2-3; possible D gene TRBD2, 5 bases. The germline V gene encodes CDR1 SGHRS and CDR2 YFSETQ. This CDR3 is 13 amino acids long. V was cut by 6 bases and J by 0 bases, with 8 bases left in between. The DNA for the CDR3 is TGCGCCAGCATGCGGACTAGCACAGATACGCAGTATTTT. This codes for CASMRTSTDTQYF.